Listed here are 22 T cell receptor beta chains from one sample, sequenced in a study of T cells in women clearing cervical HPV infection. Some clones are missing from TCRdb's copy, which holds only in-frame ones; the method was immunoSEQ multiplex PCR. Here the sample table reports about 32,000 clones. Material: blood buffy coat. All receptors come from a woman between 18 and 70 years old with a cervical HPV16 infection that either progressed to CIN3+ or cleared (not recorded which).

As regards this clone: The CDR3 end lies 3 residues beyond the end of the read and is filled in from the germline J gene. The chain links TRBV12-3 or TRBV12-4 to TRBJ2-4, with 12 bases matching TRBD2. This CDR3 spans 18 amino acids. The V gene end was trimmed by 5 bases and the J gene end by 3 bases; junction bases not matched to a gene: 11. The covered CDR3 bases are TGTGCCAGCAGTACGACTAGCGGGGGCTGGGATTACAAAAACATT. Translating it yields CASSTTSGGWDYKNI. The entire CDR3 is CASSTTSGGWDYKNIQYF.

A note on this clone: Read sequence stops 3 residues before the CDR3 end, and the germline J gene provides the missing end. Other DNA sequences in this specimen translate into the identical CDR3. The V and J genes are TRBV19 and TRBJ2-3; D gene ambiguous. Germline CDR1 and CDR2: LNHDA and SQIVND (reference sequence). The CDR3 totals 13 residues. The CDR3 DNA, read in part, is TGTGCCAGTAAGAGGCAGAACCAAGAGACG. Its protein product is CASKRQNQET. The whole CDR3 is CASKRQNQETQYF.

Of note for this clone: The CDR3 extends 3 residues past the end of the read, so its final part is completed from the germline J gene. This specimen includes other DNA sequences encoding the same CDR3. V is TRBV5-1 and J is TRBJ1-3, with a possible D match to TRBD1 (5 bases). V lost 0 bases, J lost 0 bases, and 7 bases lay in between. Germline V gene data show CDR1 as SGHRS and CDR2 as YFSETQ. The CDR3 contains 15 residues. CDR3 loop: CASSLAGGSGNTIYF. CDR3 bases read: TGCGCCAGCAGCTTGGCGGGGGGCTCTGGAAACACC.

Concerning this clone: The CDR3 extends 3 residues past the end of the read, so its final part is completed from the germline J gene. The chain recombines TRBV5-1 with TRBJ1-1; tentatively, D is TRBD1 (6 bases). The CDR3 contains 16 residues. Trimming left V 6 bases short and J 4 bases short, with 22 bases between. The germline V gene has CDR1 SGHRS and CDR2 YFSETQ. The chain's CDR3 is CASTLVGGAGGTEAFF. The DNA read from the CDR3 is TGCGCCAGCACCCTGGTTGGGGGCGCGGGGGGCACTGAA.

About this clone: The read comes to an end 3 residues before the CDR3 does, leaving the germline J gene to fill in the end. This rearrangement joins TRBV19 to TRBJ1-5, with 7 bases matching TRBD1. The CDR3 totals 15 residues. The V segment lost 5 bases and the J segment 5 bases; nucleotides outside the gene matches: 9. Germline CDR1 and CDR2: LNHDA and SQIVND (reference sequence). Partial CDR3 DNA: TGTGCCAGTAGTCTTGGGACAGCGGGATATCAGCCC. Its translation is CASSLGTAGYQP. The whole CDR3 sequence reads CASSLGTAGYQPQHF.

Worth noting for this clone: The CDR3 end is not reached by the read, which stops 3 residues before it; the germline J gene fills it in. The genes are TRBV29-1 and TRBJ1-3; no clear D. CDR1 is SQVTM, CDR2 ANQGSEA, per germline. Trimming cost V 1 base and J 2 bases, with 15 bases left between them. There are 16 residues in the CDR3. The CDR3 loop reads CSVEVQASIAGNTIYF. Incomplete CDR3 DNA: TGCAGCGTTGAAGTCCAAGCGTCTATCGCTGGAAACACC.

On this clone itself: The read ends 3 residues early relative to the CDR3; the germline J gene fills the gap. The rearrangement links TRBV6-2 or TRBV6-3 to TRBJ2-7, with D perhaps TRBD1 (5 bases). CDR1 is MNHEY, CDR2 SVGEGT, per germline. The CDR3 runs to 13 residues. Trimming took off 8 bases at V and 0 bases at J, with 11 bases between the two ends. This CDR3 reads CASVRTSSYEQYF. The sequenced CDR3 bases are TGTGCCAGCGTAAGGACATCCTCCTACGAG.

To note about this clone: The read comes to an end 3 residues before the CDR3 does, leaving the germline J gene to fill in the end. The chain is built from TRBV7-2 and TRBJ1-2; 8 bases are a match to TRBD1. The CDR3 sequence is 14 residues long. The germline gives CDR1 SGHTA, CDR2 FQGNSA. The DNA read from the CDR3 is TGTGCCAGCAGCTCCGGACAGGGCTCAAGCGAC. Protein product: CASSSGQGSSD. In full, the CDR3 reads CASSSGQGSSDYTF.

A word on this clone: Sequencing ends 3 residues short of the CDR3 end; the germline J gene provides the rest. This chain connects TRBV7-9 to TRBJ1-5; 10 nucleotides align to TRBD1. J gave up 5 bases and V 1 base, and 2 bases lay outside the gene matches. The CDR3 loop spans 15 amino acids. Germline loops: CDR1 SEHNR, CDR2 FQNEAQ (reference sequence). CDR3: CASSLGGQGYQPQHF. The DNA read from the CDR3 is TGTGCCAGCAGCTTAGGGGGACAGGGGTATCAGCCC.

For this clone: The CDR3 goes on 3 residues after the read ends, and that part is filled in from the germline J gene. The chain is built from TRBV24-1 and TRBJ2-3; 10 nucleotides line up with TRBD2. J lost 1 base, V lost 4 bases, and 4 bases had no gene match. This CDR3 has 16 residues. The V gene's germline CDR1 is KGHDR and CDR2 SFDVKD. CDR3 bases read: TGTGCCACCAGTGAATCTAGCGGGAGAGGCACAGATACG. It yields the protein CATSESSGRGTDT. From start to end, the CDR3 is CATSESSGRGTDTQYF.

Comments on this clone: The CDR3 end falls 3 residues outside the read, so it is completed with the germline J gene. V and J are TRBV11-3 and TRBJ2-7; D is possibly TRBD1 (6 bases). Germline V gene data show CDR1 as SGHNT and CDR2 as YENEEA. Trimming removed 6 bases from V and 0 bases from J, with 12 bases in between. The CDR3 is 14 residues long. The CDR3 region is CASSKGVGSYEQYF. Partial CDR3 DNA: TGTGCCAGCAGTAAGGGGGTGGGCTCCTACGAG.

Note on this clone: The missing CDR3 end, 3 residues past where the read stops, is filled in from the germline J gene. Distinct nucleotide sequences in the sample also encode this CDR3. The chain carries TRBV12-5 and TRBJ2-1, with 8 bases that match TRBD2. The CDR3 consists of 17 residues. CDR1 and CDR2 from the germline V gene are LGHNT and FRNRAP. The trim removed 4 bases at V and 0 bases at J, leaving 8 bases unmatched. The chain's CDR3 is CASGSPLAGSSYNEQFF. The sequenced CDR3 bases are TGTGCTAGTGGTTCCCCTTTAGCGGGAAGCTCCTACAATGAG.

A note on this clone: The CDR3 end falls 3 residues outside the read, so it is completed with the germline J gene. The V call is TRBV7-6, the J call TRBJ2-7; TRBD1 aligns across 7 bases. The V gene's germline CDR1 is SGHVS and CDR2 FNYEAQ. This CDR3 has 16 amino acids. The J segment lost 0 bases and the V segment lost 5 bases, leaving 10 bases of the junction unmatched. CDR3 sequence reads: CASSDSGQKSSYEQYF. CDR3 bases read: TGTGCCAGCAGCGACTCGGGACAGAAAAGCTCCTACGAG.

The CDR3 protein is CASSLESSVTYDYTF. The covered CDR3 bases are TGTGCCAGCAGCTTAGAGTCTAGCGTGACCTACGAC. The chain couples TRBV13 to TRBJ1-2; D gene ambiguous. The CDR3 end is not reached by the read, which stops 3 residues before it; the germline J gene fills it in. Germline V CDR1 and CDR2: PRHDT, FYEKMQ (reference sequence). This CDR3 spans 15 amino acids.

With respect to this clone: The sequenced fragment ends 3 residues before the CDR3 boundary, so the rest is inferred from the germline J gene. The genes are TRBV7-8 and TRBJ2-7, with 9 bases lining up with TRBD1. Germline lookup yields CDR1 SGHVS and CDR2 FQNEAQ. This CDR3 has 16 amino acids. The J segment lost 6 bases and the V segment lost 6 bases, leaving 15 bases of the junction unmatched. The CDR3 sequence is CASSGRVGQGLSEQYF. The part of the CDR3 DNA that was read is TGTGCCAGCAGTGGCCGAGTCGGACAGGGGCTAAGCGAG.

Of note for this clone: The CDR3 extends 3 residues past the end of the read, so its final part is completed from the germline J gene. The chain recombines TRBV18 with TRBJ1-6; D might be TRBD1 (6 bases). Germline-derived CDR1 and CDR2 are KGHSH and LQKENI. This CDR3 is built from 14 residues. The germline V and J ends were trimmed by 3 bases and 8 bases, with 11 bases remaining between them. CDR3 sequence reads: CASSPLGAYSPLHF. The sequenced part of the CDR3 DNA is TGTGCCAGCTCACCTTTGGGGGCTTATTCACCC.

A word on this clone: The read comes to an end 3 residues before the CDR3 does, leaving the germline J gene to fill in the end. This chain links TRBV10-2 with TRBJ2-5; D gene uncertain. Germline CDR1 is WSHSY and CDR2 is SAAADI. V was shortened by 3 bases and J by 2 bases, with 13 bases between the two germline ends. CDR3 length: 15 residues. CDR3 sequence reads: CASSDPQAFQETQYF. Partial CDR3 DNA: TGCGCCAGCAGTGATCCTCAGGCGTTTCAAGAGACC.

Concerning this clone itself: The read comes to an end 3 residues before the CDR3 does, leaving the germline J gene to fill in the end. V gene TRBV30 combines with J gene TRBJ1-6, with 7 bases fitting TRBD1. Trimming removed 0 bases from V and 7 bases from J; junction bases left unmatched: 9. Germline-derived CDR1 and CDR2 are GTSNPN and SVGIG (reference sequence). This CDR3 has 16 amino acids. The sequenced CDR3 bases are TGTGCCTGGAGTGTACCAAGGACAGGAACCAATTCACCC. This encodes CAWSVPRTGTNSP. The CDR3 in full is CAWSVPRTGTNSPLHF.

Comment on this clone: Sequencing ends 3 residues short of the CDR3 end; the germline J gene provides the rest. The V and J genes are TRBV6-2 or TRBV6-3 and TRBJ1-2; weak D call: TRBD1 (5 bases). Looked up from germline, CDR1 is MNHEY and CDR2 is SVGEGT. This CDR3 contains 15 residues. Incomplete CDR3 DNA: TGTGCCACCATCCCGGGACTAGAGGGATACTACGAC. Protein product: CATIPGLEGYYD. The full CDR3 is CATIPGLEGYYDYTF.

CDR3 amino acids: CASSSRRNTPNNNYGYTF. CDR3 DNA (partial): TGTGCCAGTAGTTCCCGGCGGAACACCCCGAATAATAACTATGGC. V gene TRBV19 combines with J gene TRBJ1-2, with D unresolved. With the read ending 3 residues before the CDR3 end, the germline J gene is used to fill in that end. This CDR3 contains 18 residues. The ends were cut back, 5 bases at V and 1 base at J, with 23 bases in the middle. Germline assignment: CDR1 LNHDA and CDR2 SQIVND (reference sequence). Full variable domain (rest looked up from reference TRBV19 and TRBJ1-2): DGGITQSPKYLFRKEGQNVTLSCEQNLNHDAMYWYRQDPGQGLRLIYYSQIVNDFQKGDIAEGYSVSREKKESFPLTVTSAQKNPTAFYLCASSSRRNTPNNNYGYTFGSGTRLTVV.

Regarding this clone: The read ends 3 residues shy of where the CDR3 ends; the end is completed using the germline J gene. The chain couples TRBV19 to TRBJ1-2; no definite D call. CDR1 and CDR2 (germline): LNHDA, SQIVND (reference sequence). There are 17 residues in the CDR3. The CDR3 protein is CASSLRGSGSRHNDYTF. The CDR3 bases that were read are TGTGCCAGTAGCCTGCGAGGGAGCGGGAGTCGGCACAATGAC.

With respect to this clone: The CDR3 end is not reached by the read, which stops 3 residues before it; the germline J gene fills it in. The gene calls are TRBV20-1 and TRBJ2-5, with a weak D call TRBD2 (6 bases). CDR1 and CDR2 (germline): DFQATT, SNEGSKA (reference sequence). The V gene lost 6 bases and the J gene lost 0 bases, with 17 bases spanning the gap. This CDR3 has 15 amino acids. The CDR3 region is CSAIQLGGDQETQYF. The CDR3 DNA, read in part, is TGCAGTGCCATACAGTTAGGAGGGGACCAAGAGACC.